This T cell receptor beta chain emerged from a study of blood T cell repertoires in COVID-19. About the research overall: Samples taken during acute and convalescent COVID-19 were collected in the United States, Italy and Spain. PBMCs, B-cell-depleted T cells, or T cells provided the cDNA or gDNA that made up the material.

How the authors handled the data: Estimates of nucleated cell counts were drawn from the amplification of reference gene primers. Repertoires were generated with immunoSEQ multiplex PCR, while TCRdb's copy carries only in-frame clones and drops some. V, J and clone size were drawn from that table, and D and trimming were deduced from the DNA. The table lists 90,000 to 130,000 clones, roughly four fifths of them singletons. The CDR3 contains 16 residues. The germline CDR1 and CDR2 sequences are SEHNR and FQNEAQ (reference sequence). The ends were cut back, 3 bases at V and 5 bases at J, with 19 bases in the middle.

The chain combines TRBV7-9 with TRBJ1-2, with D perhaps matching TRBD1 (6 bases). The sequence was obtained from a man in his sixties or seventies with acute or convalescent COVID-19. The specimen was peripheral blood. CDR3 protein: CASSLDSQNYRYGYTF. The CDR3 DNA follows: TGTGCCAGCAGCTTGGACAGCCAAAATTACAGATATGGCTACACCTTC.